This TCR beta chain was obtained from a study of control samples from healthy donors and cancer patients. Profiled with immunoSEQ multiplex PCR; TCRdb holds only in-frame clones, not every one. The sample lists 75,000 to 100,000 clones; about 86% were seen once. Germline V gene data show CDR1 as SGHVS and CDR2 as FNYEAQ. Trimming removed 1 base at V and 4 bases at J, with 11 bases between. CDR3 length equals 15 residues. Sequenced sample: blood. This rearrangement joins TRBV7-6 to TRBJ2-1; possibly TRBD2 for D (6 bases). This clonotype originated in a woman aged 45-65 years in good health. Here the CDR3 DNA reads TGTGCCAGCAGCTTAGATAGCGGCCGATACAATGAGCAGTTCTTC. This codes for CASSLDSGRYNEQFF.